This TCR beta chain was recorded in a study of cytomegalovirus exposure and HLA in healthy donors. Concerning this clone itself: Its target is not known.

CDR1 is MNHNY, CDR2 SVGAGI, per germline (reference sequence). The ends were cut back, 4 bases at V and 2 bases at J, with 13 bases in the middle. This CDR3 spans 15 amino acids. The study's findings and limits: Immune exposure information available was restricted to CMV serostatus.

The PCR had 60 Vbeta and 13 Jbeta primers. The protocol was immunoSEQ multiplex PCR, while the TCRdb copy is restricted to in-frame clones and leaves out a portion. This sample has approximately 100,000 clones, with 74% found just once. This receptor was identified in a human donor in good health. This chain uses TRBV6-6 with TRBJ2-3; maybe TRBD2 (5 bases). Sequences were obtained from PBMCs. The CDR3 DNA reads as TGTGCCAGCAGTTCCCGGGGTATAGACACAGATACGCAGTATTTT. This translates into CASSSRGIDTDTQYF.